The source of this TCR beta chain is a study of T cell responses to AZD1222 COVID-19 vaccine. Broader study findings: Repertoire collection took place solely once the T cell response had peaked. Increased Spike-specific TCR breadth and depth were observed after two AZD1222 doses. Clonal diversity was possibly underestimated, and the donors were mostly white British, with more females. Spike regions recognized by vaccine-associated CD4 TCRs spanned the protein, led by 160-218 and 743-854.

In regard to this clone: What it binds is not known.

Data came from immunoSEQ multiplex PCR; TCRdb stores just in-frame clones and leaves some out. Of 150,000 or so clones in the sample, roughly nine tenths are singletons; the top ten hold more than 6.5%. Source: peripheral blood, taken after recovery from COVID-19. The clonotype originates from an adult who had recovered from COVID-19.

For the CDR3, the DNA is TGTGCCAGCAGCTTTGAGGGTGGGTCACCCCTCCACTTT. Translation: CASSFEGGSPLHF. The chain couples TRBV7-2 to TRBJ1-6; D remains unclear. Germline V gene lookup returns CDR1 SGHTA and CDR2 FQGNSA. The CDR3 extends over 13 amino acids. V was pared by 3 bases and J by 10 bases, with 10 bases between.